The 19 T cell receptor beta chains in this list originate from one sample, sequenced in a study of low-dose radiotherapy and immunotherapy resistance in tumors (dated by TCRdb to between 2022 and 2023). Superscript III and a set of TRAV- and TRBV-specific primers were used to synthesize first-strand cDNA, so that both TCRalpha and TCRbeta chains were covered. TCRs were amplified with Phusion for approximately 18 PCR cycles, with a constant-region primer paired with the adapter attached to the V primers. In-frame beta chains were kept once TCRdb had trimmed the public reads at Q25 with fastp and called clones with MiXCR. Each entry merges the rows of one CDR3 protein and shows their most common DNA and genes. The sample data list about 12,000 distinct CDR3 sequences, and 76% of these were observed just once. The biggest ten clones account for 3.4% of the sample. These receptors all come from a human donor with advanced metastatic prostate, ovarian, gallbladder or colorectal cancer (not recorded which). This table probably holds off-target reads from a library built for another chain.

This clonotype was counted only a few times. The chain carries TRBV29-1 and TRBJ2-5, with no clear D. Per germline, CDR1 SQVTM and CDR2 ANQGSEA. V shed 4 bases and J shed 0 bases, with 9 bases lying between them. The CDR3 sequence is 13 residues long. Written as DNA, the CDR3 is TGCAGCGTTGCGGCGGAATACCAAGAGACCCAGTACTTC. Its translation is CSVAAEYQETQYF. Using reference TRBV29-1 and TRBJ2-5 for the parts outside the CDR3, the full variable domain is SAVISQKPSRDICQRGTSLTIQCQVDSQVTMMFWYRQQPGQSLTLIATANQGSEATYESGFVIDKFPISRPNLTFSTLTVSNMSPEDSSIYLCSVAAEYQETQYFGPGTRLLVL.

The chain carries TRBV11-2 and TRBJ1-2; D unclear. Germline V gene sequence: CDR1 SGHAT, CDR2 FQNNGV. V shed 5 bases and J shed 2 bases, with 15 bases lying between them. The CDR3 is 15 residues long. CDR3 bases: TGTGCCAGCAGCCCGACTAATGGGATCAACTATGGCTACACCTTC. This gives the protein CASSPTNGINYGYTF.

The chain links TRBV28 to TRBJ1-3; D is ambiguous. Looked up from germline, CDR1 is MDHEN and CDR2 is SYDVKM. The CDR3 extends over 12 amino acids. The ends were cut back, 2 bases at V and 5 bases at J, with 4 bases in the middle. CDR3 region: CASSLTRNTIYF. Here the CDR3 DNA reads TGTGCCAGCAGTTTAACCCGAAACACCATATATTTT.

The chain uses TRBV7-8 and TRBJ2-1; D is possibly TRBD2 (8 bases). V was trimmed by 5 bases and J by 2 bases, leaving 19 bases between them. Per the germline V gene, CDR1 is SGHVS and CDR2 is FQNEAQ. The CDR3 is 17 residues long. The DNA of the CDR3 is TGTGCCAGCAGCAAATTAGGGGGCGGGAGGCCCTACAATGAGCAGTTCTTC. This codes for CASSKLGGGRPYNEQFF.

This clonotype was seen once. The J gene is TRBJ2-1, the V gene TRBV4-3; tentatively, D is TRBD1 (5 bases). V was cut by 4 bases and J by 8 bases, with 12 bases left in between. Germline V CDR1 and CDR2: LGHNA, YSLEER. The CDR3 is 13 residues long. Here the CDR3 DNA reads TGCGCCAGCAGCCGGCAAGGGGTGCATGAGCAGTTCTTC. As protein: CASSRQGVHEQFF.

CDR3 sequence (DNA): TGTGCCAGCTCCCCCTCGCGGAGTAGCACAGATACGCAGTATTTT. This codes for CASSPSRSSTDTQYF. The genes are TRBV19 and TRBJ2-3; D unclear. This CDR3 has 15 amino acids. The V gene lost 9 bases and the J gene lost 0 bases, with 16 bases spanning the gap. Germline V lookup: CDR1 LNHDA, CDR2 SQIVND (reference sequence).

The genes are TRBV6-2 or TRBV6-3 and TRBJ2-6; 9 nucleotides align to TRBD1. This CDR3 is built from 15 residues. Germline assignment: CDR1 MNHEY and CDR2 SVGEGT. The V segment lost 6 bases and the J segment 7 bases; nucleotides outside the gene matches: 7. The CDR3 sequence is CASRKTGGTANVLTF. In nucleotides, the CDR3 is TGTGCCAGCAGAAAAACAGGGGGCACAGCCAACGTCCTGACTTTC.

CDR3 coding DNA: TGCAGCGTCCAACGCGGACTGGCCTACGAGCAGTACTTC. This translates into CSVQRGLAYEQYF. This rearrangement joins TRBV29-1 to TRBJ2-7; tentative D call: TRBD2 (5 bases). The CDR3 has 13 amino acids. V gave up 6 bases and J gave up 2 bases, with 14 bases separating them. The V gene's germline CDR1 is SQVTM and CDR2 ANQGSEA.

This clonotype was detected only once. The rearrangement links TRBV6-9 to TRBJ2-2, with a tentative D call TRBD1 (5 bases). The CDR3 runs to 15 residues. CDR1 and CDR2 from the germline V gene are MNHGY and SVAAGI. Between the trimmed V and J ends, which lost 10 bases and 1 base, there was a span of 16 bases. CDR3 in DNA: TGTGCCATCTGGGGCGGCAGGGTGAACACCGGGGAGCTGTTTTTT. Translation gives CAIWGGRVNTGELFF.

The chain links TRBV30 to TRBJ1-1, with D unresolved. The CDR3 has 11 amino acids. Germline V gene data show CDR1 as GTSNPN and CDR2 as SVGIG (reference sequence). The ends were cut back, 2 bases at V and 14 bases at J, with 15 bases in the middle. The CDR3 bases are TGTGCCTGGAGTACTCGGTCGGAGCAGTTCTTT. Protein: CAWSTRSEQFF. Supplemented by reference TRBV30 and TRBJ1-1, the full variable domain reads SQTIHQWPATLVQPVGSPLSLECTVEGTSNPNLYWYRQAAGRGLQLLFYSVGIGQISSEVPQNLSASRPQDRQFILSSKKLLLSDSGFYLCAWSTRSEQFFGQGTRLTVV.

Here the CDR3 reads CASSALVNSYNEQFF. In nucleotides, the CDR3 is TGTGCCAGCAGCGCACTAGTTAACTCCTACAATGAGCAGTTCTTC. The chain links TRBV9 to TRBJ2-1; a possible D gene is TRBD2 (5 bases). The CDR3 contains 15 residues. V shed 3 bases and J shed 0 bases, with 10 bases lying between them. The V gene's germline CDR1 is SGDLS and CDR2 YYNGEE.

This chain connects TRBV28 to TRBJ1-6; D is undetermined. The CDR3 is made up of 15 amino acids. Germline V CDR1 and CDR2: MDHEN, SYDVKM. V was cut by 4 bases and J by 7 bases, with 14 bases left in between. CDR3 DNA: TGTGCCAGCAGTTGGGAGGGAAGAAGGAATTCACCCCTCCACTTT. It translates to CASSWEGRRNSPLHF.

The genes are TRBV13 and TRBJ2-7; 8 bases align to TRBD1. The V gene end was trimmed by 3 bases and the J gene end by 6 bases; junction bases not matched to a gene: 7. The length of the CDR3 is 14 residues. The V gene's germline CDR1 is PRHDT and CDR2 FYEKMQ (reference sequence). The CDR3 DNA reads as TGTGCCAGCAGCTTGGCGGGACAGGAGACCGAGCAGTACTTC. Translation: CASSLAGQETEQYF.

V is TRBV30 and J is TRBJ2-7, with unresolved D. V was trimmed by 8 bases and J by 7 bases, leaving 18 bases between them. Germline CDR1 GTSNPN, CDR2 SVGIG (reference sequence). The CDR3 is 12 amino acids. The CDR3 loop reads CAGRVSMGEQYF. In DNA form, the CDR3 reads TGTGCCGGACGGGTTTCCATGGGGGAGCAGTACTTC.

The rearrangement uses TRBV28 and TRBJ2-1; 8 nucleotides align to TRBD1. V shed 6 bases, J shed 7 bases, and the junction held 8 bases outside the gene matches. The CDR3 has 14 amino acids. CDR1 and CDR2 (germline): MDHEN, SYDVKM. This CDR3 is CASSLGQGRNEQFF. DNA for the CDR3: TGTGCCAGCAGCCTTGGACAGGGTAGAAATGAGCAGTTCTTC.

The chain joins TRBV28 to TRBJ2-3; 7 bases agree with TRBD2. The CDR3 is 18 amino acids. CDR1 is MDHEN and CDR2 is SYDVKM in the germline V gene. V shed 6 bases and J 2 bases; nucleotides not matched to a gene: 17. The CDR3 loop is CASRGRPSGSSNTDTQYF. The CDR3 DNA reads as TGTGCCAGCAGGGGTCGGCCTAGCGGTTCCTCTAACACAGATACGCAGTATTTT.

CDR3 nucleotides: TGTGCCAGCAGCGCCAGGATGATGAACACTGAAGCTTTCTTT. It codes for CASSARMMNTEAFF. This rearrangement joins TRBV9 to TRBJ1-1, with D uncertain. The CDR3 runs to 14 residues. Per germline, CDR1 SGDLS and CDR2 YYNGEE. With 3 bases removed from V and 0 bases from J, the gap between germline ends came to 9 bases.

This clonotype was counted between two and nine times. The gene calls are TRBV28 and TRBJ1-1; D possibly corresponds to TRBD1 (6 bases). Trimming stripped 6 bases from V and 2 bases from J, with 13 bases between. Germline CDR1 is MDHEN and CDR2 is SYDVKM. There are 14 residues in the CDR3. CDR3 DNA sequence: TGTGCCAGCAGGCTGACAGGCGTTAACACTGAAGCTTTCTTT. The encoded protein is CASRLTGVNTEAFF.

The chain uses TRBV5-1 and TRBJ2-1; D is ambiguous. From germline, CDR1 is SGHRS and CDR2 YFSETQ. The CDR3 covers 16 residues. With 0 bases removed from V and 7 bases from J, the gap between germline ends came to 17 bases. CDR3 DNA: TGCGCCAGCAGCTTGGCTCTAGGCGATGTAAAAAATGAGCAGTTCTTC. It is translated as CASSLALGDVKNEQFF.